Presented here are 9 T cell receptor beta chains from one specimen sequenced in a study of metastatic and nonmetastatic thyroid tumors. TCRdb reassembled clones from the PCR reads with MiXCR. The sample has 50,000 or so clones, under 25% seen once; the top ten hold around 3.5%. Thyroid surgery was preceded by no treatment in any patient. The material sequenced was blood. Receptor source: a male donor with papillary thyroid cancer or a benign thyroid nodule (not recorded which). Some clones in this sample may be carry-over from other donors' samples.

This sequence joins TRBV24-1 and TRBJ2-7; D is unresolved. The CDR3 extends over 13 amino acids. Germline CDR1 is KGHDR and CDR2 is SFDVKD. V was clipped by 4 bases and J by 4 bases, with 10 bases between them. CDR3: CATSDPLRYEQYF. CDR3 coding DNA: TGTGCCACCAGTGACCCTTTACGTTACGAGCAGTACTTC.

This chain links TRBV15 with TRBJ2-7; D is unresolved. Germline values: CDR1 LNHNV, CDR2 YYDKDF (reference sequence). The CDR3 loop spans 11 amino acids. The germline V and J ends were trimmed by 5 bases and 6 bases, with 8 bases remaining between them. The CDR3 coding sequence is TGTGCCACCAGCCTCGGCTCCGAGCAGTACTTC. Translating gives CATSLGSEQYF.

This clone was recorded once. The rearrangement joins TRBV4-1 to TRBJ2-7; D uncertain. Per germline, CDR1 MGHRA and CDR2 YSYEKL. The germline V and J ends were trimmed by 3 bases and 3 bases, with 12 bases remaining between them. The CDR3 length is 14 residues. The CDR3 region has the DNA TGCGCCAGCAGCCAGGAATGGTCCGGCTACGAGCAGTACTTC. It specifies CASSQEWSGYEQYF.

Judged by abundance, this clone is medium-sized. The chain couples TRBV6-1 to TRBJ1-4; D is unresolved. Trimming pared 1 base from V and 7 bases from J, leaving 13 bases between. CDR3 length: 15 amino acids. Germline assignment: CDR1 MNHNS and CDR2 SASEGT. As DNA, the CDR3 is TGTGCCAGCAGTGAAGGGGCGAGGGTAGGTGAAAAACTGTTTTTT. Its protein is CASSEGARVGEKLFF.

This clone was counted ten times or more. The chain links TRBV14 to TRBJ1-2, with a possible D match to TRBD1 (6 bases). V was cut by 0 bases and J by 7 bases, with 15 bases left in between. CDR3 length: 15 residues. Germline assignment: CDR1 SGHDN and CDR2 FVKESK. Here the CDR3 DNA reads TGTGCCAGCAGCCAAGATCTCGGGGGGCGAAGTGGCTACACCTTC. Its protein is CASSQDLGGRSGYTF.

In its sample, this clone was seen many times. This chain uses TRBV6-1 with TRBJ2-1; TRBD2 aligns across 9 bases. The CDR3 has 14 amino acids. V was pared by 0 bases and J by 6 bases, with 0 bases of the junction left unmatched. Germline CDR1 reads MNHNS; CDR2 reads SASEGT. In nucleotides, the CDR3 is TGTGCCAGCAGTGAAGCTAGCGGGAGCAATGAGCAGTTCTTC. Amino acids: CASSEASGSNEQFF.

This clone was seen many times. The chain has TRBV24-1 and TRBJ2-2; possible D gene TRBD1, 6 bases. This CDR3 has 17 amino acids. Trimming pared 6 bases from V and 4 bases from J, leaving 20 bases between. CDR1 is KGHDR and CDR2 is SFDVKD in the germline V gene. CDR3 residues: CATSNTGWLMGTGELFF. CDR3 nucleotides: TGTGCCACCAGTAATACAGGGTGGTTGATGGGCACCGGGGAGCTGTTTTTT.

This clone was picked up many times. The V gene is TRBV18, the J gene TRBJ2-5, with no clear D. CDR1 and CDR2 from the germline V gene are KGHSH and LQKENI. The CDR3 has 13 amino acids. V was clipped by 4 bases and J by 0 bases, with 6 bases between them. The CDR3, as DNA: TGTGCCAGCTCACGGGATCACCAAGAGACCCAGTACTTC. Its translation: CASSRDHQETQYF.

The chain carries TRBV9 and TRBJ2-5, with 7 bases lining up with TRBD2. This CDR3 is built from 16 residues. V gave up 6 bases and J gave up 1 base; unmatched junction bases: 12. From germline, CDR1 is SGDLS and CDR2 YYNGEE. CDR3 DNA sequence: TGTGCCAGCATCGTCGGTACCGGGACTACCCAAGAGACCCAGTACTTC. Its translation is CASIVGTGTTQETQYF.